Sequencing of this T cell receptor beta chain was carried out in a study of blood T cell repertoires in COVID-19. Study summary: COVID-19 samples collected from the United States, Italy and Spain covered acute and convalescent phases. PBMCs, B-cell-depleted T cells, or T cells provided the cDNA or gDNA that made up the material.

The CDR3 runs to 14 residues. Germline assignment: CDR1 ENHRY and CDR2 SYGVKD. Trimming cost V 10 bases and J 5 bases; bases outside gene matches: 14. In the original processing: Reference gene primer amplification gave nucleated cell count estimates. Produced via immunoSEQ multiplex PCR; TCRdb's table is partial and in-frame only. D and trimming were read from the DNA, whereas the V and J calls and clone size are those reported in that table. The sample lists 40,000 to 45,000 clones, nearly 70% occurring once. Specimen: peripheral blood. This TCR derives from an elderly man with acute or convalescent COVID-19. The chain uses TRBV10-3 and TRBJ2-7; the match to TRBD2 covers 7 bases. The CDR3, as DNA: TGTGCCACCAAAGTTGGACTAGGGATAGACGAGCAGTACTTC. Encoded protein: CATKVGLGIDEQYF.